These 18 T cell receptor beta chains were all obtained from the same sample, sequenced in a study of metastatic and nonmetastatic thyroid tumors. Not a single patient had been given any form of treatment at any point before undergoing thyroid surgery. From the PCR reads, TCRdb re-called clones with MiXCR. The sample carries roughly 18,000 clones, 34% recorded once. Source material: tumor tissue. Receptor source: a male donor with papillary thyroid cancer or a benign thyroid nodule (not recorded which). Some clones in this sample may be carry-over from other donors' samples.

The CDR3 DNA sequence: TGCAGACCGGGACAGGGGTTTAGTGGCTACACCTTC. It is translated as CRPGQGFSGYTF. This chain joins TRBV20-1 and TRBJ1-2, with 10 positions matching TRBD1. CDR1 is DFQATT and CDR2 is SNEGSKA in the germline V gene (reference sequence). This CDR3 comprises 12 residues.

This clone qualifies as medium-sized. The chain couples TRBV5-1 to TRBJ2-7; 7 bases are shared with TRBD2. V shed 0 bases, J shed 6 bases, and the junction held 6 bases outside the gene matches. From germline, CDR1 is SGHRS and CDR2 YFSETQ. The CDR3 has 14 amino acids. The CDR3 protein is CASSLVAGAGEQYF. The CDR3 DNA reads TGCGCCAGCAGCTTGGTGGCGGGAGCAGGCGAGCAGTACTTC.

Ten or more counts support this clone. The chain links TRBV29-1 to TRBJ2-3, with 12 bases identical to TRBD1. The CDR3 runs 17 residues. After removal of 5 bases from V and 4 bases from J, the junction contained 13 bases not matched to a gene. From germline, CDR1 is SQVTM and CDR2 ANQGSEA. Here the CDR3 reads CSVWGPLGTGGADTQYF. The CDR3 DNA follows: TGCAGCGTTTGGGGTCCCTTGGGGACAGGGGGCGCAGATACGCAGTATTTT.

The gene calls are TRBV20-1 and TRBJ2-7, with 10 bases that match TRBD1. The CDR3 totals 16 residues. After removal of 1 base from V and 1 base from J, the junction contained 7 bases not matched to a gene. CDR1 DFQATT and CDR2 SNEGSKA come from the germline V gene (reference sequence). Here the CDR3 reads CSARGGQGEGSYEQYF. The CDR3 coding sequence is TGCAGTGCTAGAGGTGGACAGGGGGAAGGTTCCTACGAGCAGTACTTC.

With regard to this clone: One junction end disagrees with the germline gene, perhaps due to a read error. This chain joins TRBV5-8 and TRBJ1-1; TRBD1 is a possible D gene (5 bases). The CDR3 runs 16 residues. Germline CDR1 is SGHTS and CDR2 is YDEGEE. The CDR3 spells CAISLWFWGENTEAFF. The CDR3 DNA reads as TGTGCCATCAGCTTGTGGTTTTGGGGGGAGAACACTGAAGCTTTCTTT. Combining the CDR3 with reference TRBV5-8 and TRBJ1-1 gives the whole variable domain EAGVTQSPTHLIKTRGQQATLRCSPISGHTSVYWYQQALGLGLQFLLWYDEGEERNRGNFPPRFSGRQFPNYSSELNVNALELEDSALYLCAISLWFWGENTEAFFGQGTRLTVV.

The J gene is TRBJ1-5, the V gene TRBV5-1; 8 nucleotides align to TRBD1. Trimming took 0 bases from V and 6 from J; bases not matched to a gene: 5. CDR3 size: 15 residues. Germline CDR1 is SGHRS and CDR2 is YFSETQ. The CDR3 here is CASSLGQGFGQPQHF. For the CDR3, the DNA is TGCGCCAGCAGCTTGGGACAGGGGTTCGGTCAGCCCCAGCATTTT.

There are many counts of this clone. CDR3 residues: CSVGSSGLGTEAFF. The CDR3 nucleotides are TGCAGCGTGGGATCCTCGGGGTTGGGCACTGAAGCTTTCTTT. J is TRBJ1-1 and V is TRBV29-1; no definite D call. CDR1 and CDR2 from the germline V gene are SQVTM and ANQGSEA. Trimming took off 6 bases at V and 4 bases at J, with 18 bases between the two ends. The CDR3 length is 14 residues.

V usage is TRBV7-3 and J usage is TRBJ2-7, with D possibly TRBD1 on 6 matching bases. The V gene's germline CDR1 is SGHTA and CDR2 FQGTGA. The CDR3 contains 13 residues. Between the trimmed V and J ends, which lost 5 bases and 5 bases, there was a span of 13 bases. CDR3 DNA: TGTGCCAGCAGCCTTAAGGCAGGGGACGAGCAGTACTTC. Protein sequence: CASSLKAGDEQYF.

This clone was recorded at least ten times. One end of the junction is discordant with germline, which a read error may explain. V usage is TRBV15 and J usage is TRBJ2-1; a weak D match, TRBD2 (5 bases). The length of the CDR3 is 9 residues. Per germline, CDR1 LNHNV and CDR2 YYDKDF (reference sequence). The CDR3 reads CASSGEQFF. The CDR3 coding sequence is TGTGCCAGCAGCGGTGAGCAGTTCTTC.

This clone was found many times. In DNA form, the CDR3 reads TGTGCCAGCAGCTCAACGACAGGGCCCACAGATACGCAGTATTTT. It specifies CASSSTTGPTDTQYF. This chain uses TRBV7-9 with TRBJ2-3; 7 bases agree with TRBD1. The CDR3 contains 15 residues. The germline CDR1 and CDR2 sequences are SEHNR and FQNEAQ (reference sequence). Germline trimming cut 4 bases from V and 2 bases from J; bases unmatched to any gene: 6.

The chain combines TRBV18 with TRBJ2-7; no clear D gene. Germline values: CDR1 KGHSH, CDR2 LQKENI. CDR3 length equals 12 residues. V lost 3 bases, J lost 7 bases, and 10 bases lay in between. CDR3 bases: TGTGCCAGCTCACCTAGGCCGGAGGAGCAGTACTTC. It encodes CASSPRPEEQYF.

This chain uses TRBV14 with TRBJ2-7; D remains ambiguous. Trimming stripped 1 base from V and 12 bases from J, with 13 bases between. Germline CDR1 is SGHDN and CDR2 is FVKESK. The CDR3 extends over 12 amino acids. The CDR3 loop is CASSQGVVRRYF. The CDR3 DNA is TGTGCCAGCAGCCAAGGGGTAGTGAGACGGTACTTC. The full variable domain, in which reference TRBV14 and TRBJ2-7 provide the parts outside the CDR3, is EAGVTQFPSHSVIEKGQTVTLRCDPISGHDNLYWYRRVMGKEIKFLLHFVKESKQDESGMPNNRFLAERTGGTYSTLKVQPAELEDSGVYFCASSQGVVRRYFGPGTRLTVT.

The J gene is TRBJ1-2, the V gene TRBV18; 8 bases match TRBD1. Looked up from germline, CDR1 is KGHSH and CDR2 is LQKENI. V was pared by 3 bases and J by 2 bases, with 11 bases of the junction left unmatched. There are 17 residues in the CDR3. The CDR3 protein is CASSPGPGTGPNYGYTF. CDR3 bases: TGTGCCAGCTCACCGGGCCCCGGGACAGGCCCCAACTATGGCTACACCTTC. The full variable domain, in which reference TRBV18 and TRBJ1-2 provide the parts outside the CDR3, is NAGVMQNPRHLVRRRGQEARLRCSPMKGHSHVYWYRQLPEEGLKFMVYLQKENIIDESGMPKERFSAEFPKEGPSILRIQQVVRGDSAAYFCASSPGPGTGPNYGYTFGSGTRLTVV.

This chain uses TRBV5-1 with TRBJ2-5, with D perhaps being TRBD1 or TRBD2 (5 bases each). The CDR3 sequence is 16 residues long. Germline CDR1 reads SGHRS; CDR2 reads YFSETQ. Deletions cut 1 base from V and 5 bases from J, with 18 bases between. CDR3 sequence reads: CASSLCPGRPFETQYF. The DNA for the CDR3 is TGCGCCAGCAGCTTGTGCCCGGGACGGCCGTTTGAGACCCAGTACTTC.

The V gene is TRBV11-2, the J gene TRBJ2-1, with D tentatively TRBD2 (7 bases). V was shortened by 6 bases and J by 6 bases, with 18 bases between the two germline ends. The V gene's germline CDR1 is SGHAT and CDR2 FQNNGV. CDR3 length: 15 amino acids. As DNA, the CDR3 is TGTGCCAGCAGTCCCAGGAGTCGGGGGGCCAATGAGCAGTTCTTC. It translates to CASSPRSRGANEQFF.

This sequence joins TRBV30 and TRBJ2-7; no clear D. Germline lookup yields CDR1 GTSNPN and CDR2 SVGIG (reference sequence). Between the trimmed V and J ends, which lost 6 bases and 6 bases, there was a span of 18 bases. This CDR3 is 13 amino acids long. CDR3 sequence reads: CACFKPLPGEQYF. CDR3 nucleotide sequence: TGTGCCTGCTTCAAACCTCTCCCCGGCGAGCAGTACTTC.

This clone was seen at least ten times. The chain uses TRBV28 and TRBJ2-2; the match to TRBD2 covers 11 bases. The CDR3 runs to 15 residues. With 2 bases clipped from V and 6 bases from J, the junction kept 2 bases outside the gene matches. CDR1 MDHEN and CDR2 SYDVKM come from the germline V gene. The CDR3 spells CASSLLAGGPGELFF. The CDR3 nucleotides are TGTGCCAGCAGTTTACTAGCGGGAGGCCCCGGGGAGCTGTTTTTT.

This clone was detected ten times or more. The rearrangement joins TRBV10-3 to TRBJ2-1; 9 bases agree with TRBD2. The CDR3 has 15 residues. Germline V gene sequence: CDR1 ENHRY, CDR2 SYGVKD. V trimming: 4 bases; J trimming: 4 bases; junction bases outside the gene matches: 5. DNA for the CDR3: TGTGCCATCAGTGTCTTTAGCGGGAGATACAATGAGCAGTTCTTC. It translates to CAISVFSGRYNEQFF.